This is a list of T cell receptor beta chains from one sample in a study of T cells after yellow fever vaccination. Each CDR3 protein is one row after TCRdb ran MiXCR on the 5' RACE reads. This table has more than 55,000 distinct CDR3 sequences, 6.5% to 9% appearing once. The sequences come from CD8+ T cells sorted from PBMCs, collected 15 days after the yellow fever booster vaccination. Receptors were obtained from a man between 25 and 39 years old who received the YFV17D yellow fever vaccine. CDR3s include the opening cysteine and the closing phenylalanine or tryptophan. A D gene is named only where the DNA matches it firmly. The size entry is marked missing in some rows and otherwise reads once, few, many or a size class.

v_gene	j_gene	abundance	d_gene	len	CDR3aa	CDR3nt
TRBV10-3	TRBJ1-1	many	-	13	CAIRTEGFGEAFF	TGTGCCATCAGAACTGAGGGGTTCGGTGAAGCTTTCTTT
TRBV7-6	TRBJ2-2	many	-	15	CASTRLAANTGELFF	TGTGCCAGCACCAGACTCGCGGCGAACACCGGGGAGCTGTTTTTT
TRBV6-5	TRBJ2-5	many	-	8	CASNPQYF	TGTGCCAGCAATCCACAGTACTTC
TRBV27	TRBJ2-7	many	-	14	CASSLGAGMYEQYF	TGTGCCAGCAGTTTGGGGGCAGGGATGTACGAGCAGTACTTC
TRBV12-3/TRBV12-4	TRBJ1-5	many	TRBD1	12	CASGQGGQPQHF	TGTGCCAGCGGACAGGGAGGTCAGCCCCAGCATTTT
TRBV5-8	TRBJ2-1	many	TRBD2	15	CASSPGTSGYNEQFF	TGTGCCAGCAGCCCCGGGACTAGCGGCTACAATGAGCAGTTCTTC
TRBV7-2	TRBJ2-3	many	-	15	CASVQGGASTDTQYF	TGTGCCAGCGTTCAAGGCGGGGCTAGCACAGATACGCAGTATTTT
TRBV5-1	TRBJ1-2	few	TRBD1	16	CASSSTGTGGDYGYTF	TGCGCCAGCAGCTCCACGGGGACAGGGGGCGACTATGGCTACACCTTC
TRBV6-2/TRBV6-3	TRBJ1-1	few	TRBD1	13	CASRWTGGSGAFF	TGTGCCAGCAGGTGGACAGGGGGGTCCGGAGCTTTCTTT
TRBV15	TRBJ2-1	few	TRBD1	11	CATSPGTVWFF	TGTGCCACCAGCCCCGGGACAGTCTGGTTCTTC
TRBV27	TRBJ1-5	many	-	14	CASSLSLGVQPQHF	TGTGCCAGCAGTTTATCTTTGGGGGTTCAGCCCCAGCATTTT
TRBV12-3/TRBV12-4	TRBJ2-1	-	TRBD2	19	CACCLRATSGSISYNEQFF	TGTGCCTGCTGTTTACGAGCGACTAGCGGGAGTATCTCCTACAATGAGCAGTTCTTC
TRBV21-1	TRBJ2-1	many	-	16	CASSPLRDRGLDEQFF	TGTGCCAGCAGCCCACTCCGGGACAGGGGGCTTGATGAGCAGTTCTTC
TRBV7-6	TRBJ2-1	many	-	12	CASSDASNEQFF	TGTGCCAGCAGCGACGCAAGCAATGAGCAGTTCTTC
TRBV7-2	TRBJ2-1	many	TRBD2	17	CASSNLYRAGGKNEQFF	TGTGCCAGCAGCAACCTCTATCGGGCGGGAGGGAAGAATGAGCAGTTCTTC
TRBV20-1	TRBJ2-3	-	-	14	CSARLLGITDTQYF	TGCAGTGCTAGATTACTGGGGATCACAGATACGCAGTATTTT
TRBV12-3/TRBV12-4	TRBJ2-4	many	-	12	CASSDNENIQYF	TGTGCCAGCAGTGATAACGAAAACATTCAGTACTTC
TRBV28	TRBJ1-1	many	-	15	CASSFPRAMNTEAFF	TGTGCCAGCAGTTTCCCCCGAGCCATGAACACTGAAGCTTTCTTT
TRBV6-2/TRBV6-3	TRBJ2-7	many	TRBD2	15	CASSYPSGLSYEQYF	TGTGCCAGCAGTTACCCTAGCGGGCTTTCCTACGAGCAGTACTTC
TRBV4-3	TRBJ2-7	many	-	13	CASSQESTYEQYF	TGCGCCAGCAGCCAAGAGTCTACTTACGAGCAGTACTTC
TRBV27	TRBJ2-7	many	-	14	CASSPGSPSYEQYF	TGTGCCAGCAGCCCGGGGAGCCCCTCCTACGAGCAGTACTTC
TRBV27	TRBJ2-7	few	-	15	CASSLFPGPNYEQYF	TGTGCCAGCAGTCTTTTTCCGGGACCGAACTACGAGCAGTACTTC
TRBV6-1	TRBJ2-1	many	TRBD2	14	CASSDLAGVNEQFF	TGTGCCAGCAGTGACCTAGCGGGAGTGAATGAGCAGTTCTTC
TRBV15	TRBJ2-1	many	-	13	CATRPNQYNEQFF	TGTGCCACCAGGCCAAACCAGTACAATGAGCAGTTCTTC
TRBV4-2	TRBJ1-6	few	TRBD1	16	CASRGGTGAYNSPLHF	TGTGCCAGCAGGGGGGGTACAGGGGCCTATAATTCACCCCTCCACTTT
TRBV10-3	TRBJ2-6	many	TRBD2	18	CAIRTTSGISSGANVLTF	TGTGCCATCAGAACGACTAGCGGGATCAGCTCTGGGGCCAACGTCCTGACTTTC
TRBV27	TRBJ2-1	many	TRBD2	19	CASGLTSGSYTVPYNEQFF	TGTGCCAGCGGCCTCACTAGCGGGAGTTACACAGTCCCCTACAATGAGCAGTTCTTC
TRBV27	TRBJ2-7	few	-	12	CASSFIGAEQYF	TGTGCCAGCAGTTTTATAGGAGCGGAGCAGTACTTC
TRBV6-6	TRBJ2-7	many	-	12	CASSPESYEQYF	TGTGCCAGCAGCCCCGAGTCCTACGAGCAGTACTTC
TRBV20-1	TRBJ2-1	many	TRBD2	17	CSAATVPGGRARDEQFF	TGCAGTGCCGCCACCGTTCCAGGCGGGAGGGCCAGGGATGAGCAGTTCTTC
TRBV6-5	TRBJ1-3	many	-	13	CASANVGGNTIYF	TGTGCCAGCGCTAATGTGGGTGGAAACACCATATATTTT
TRBV15	TRBJ1-3	many	TRBD1	18	CATSRGPPLTGAGNTIYF	TGTGCCACCAGCAGAGGCCCCCCCCTGACAGGGGCAGGAAACACCATATATTTT
TRBV4-3	TRBJ1-5	many	-	15	CASSYGRATPRPQHF	TGCGCCAGCAGCTATGGGAGGGCGACACCGCGGCCCCAGCATTTT
TRBV21-1	TRBJ2-3	many	-	17	CASTRRRVWALTDTQYF	TGTGCCAGCACCCGAAGGAGGGTGTGGGCCCTCACAGATACGCAGTATTTT
TRBV7-3	TRBJ2-1	many	TRBD2	14	CASSLGGPYNEQFF	TGTGCCAGCAGCTTGGGAGGGCCCTACAATGAGCAGTTCTTC
TRBV7-9	TRBJ2-4	many	-	15	CASSPGSFTKNIQYF	TGTGCCAGCAGCCCCGGATCCTTTACCAAAAACATTCAGTACTTC
TRBV10-2	TRBJ2-7	many	-	14	CASSGETNLYEQYF	TGCGCCAGCAGTGGGGAGACCAACCTATACGAGCAGTACTTC
TRBV4-3	TRBJ2-1	many	TRBD1	16	CASSQRQGWSYNEQFF	TGCGCCAGCAGCCAAAGACAGGGTTGGTCCTACAATGAGCAGTTCTTC
TRBV7-2	TRBJ2-1	many	-	16	CASRSRGGGPPNEQFF	TGTGCCAGCAGGTCAAGGGGGGGAGGGCCTCCCAATGAGCAGTTCTTC
TRBV7-8	TRBJ2-3	-	-	13	CASSSPLNYTQYF	TGTGCCAGCAGCTCCCCTCTCAACTATACGCAGTATTTT
TRBV2	TRBJ2-5	many	TRBD2	18	CASSEKVIVLAGQETQYF	TGTGCCAGCAGTGAAAAGGTTATAGTCCTAGCGGGGCAAGAGACCCAGTACTTC
TRBV9	TRBJ2-2	many	-	16	CASSVSSELWTGELFF	TGTGCCAGCAGCGTTTCAAGCGAGCTGTGGACCGGGGAGCTGTTTTTT
TRBV7-9	TRBJ2-1	many	-	15	CASTMGAQGYNEQFF	TGTGCCAGTACCATGGGGGCGCAGGGTTACAATGAGCAGTTCTTC
TRBV13	TRBJ2-3	once	TRBD2	17	CASSLRSGRADGDTQYF	TGTGCCAGCAGCTTACGGAGCGGGAGGGCCGATGGAGATACGCAGTATTTT
TRBV6-5	TRBJ2-5	many	-	15	CASSYSPGEVETQYF	TGTGCCAGCAGTTACTCGCCAGGGGAGGTAGAGACCCAGTACTTC
TRBV7-6	TRBJ2-2	many	-	12	CASSTDAGELFF	TGTGCCAGCAGCACCGATGCTGGGGAGCTGTTTTTT